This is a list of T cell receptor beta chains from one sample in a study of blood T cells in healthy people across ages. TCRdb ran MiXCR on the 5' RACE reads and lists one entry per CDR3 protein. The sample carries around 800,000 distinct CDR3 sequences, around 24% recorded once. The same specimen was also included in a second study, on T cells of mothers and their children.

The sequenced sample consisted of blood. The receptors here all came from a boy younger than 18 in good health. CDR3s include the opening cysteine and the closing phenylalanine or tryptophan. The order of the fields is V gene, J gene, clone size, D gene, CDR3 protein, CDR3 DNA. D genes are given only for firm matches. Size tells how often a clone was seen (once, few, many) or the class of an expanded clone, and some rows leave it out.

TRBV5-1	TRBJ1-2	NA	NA	CASSQQGGDVYTF	TGCGCCAGCAGCCAACAGGGAGGCGATGTCTACACCTTC
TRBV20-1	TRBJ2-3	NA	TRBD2	CSAELAGAADTQYF	TGCAGTGCCGAACTAGCGGGGGCGGCAGATACGCAGTATTTT
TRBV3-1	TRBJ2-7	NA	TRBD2	CASSQSGGAYEQYF	TGTGCCAGCAGCCAAAGCGGGGGGGCCTACGAGCAGTACTTC
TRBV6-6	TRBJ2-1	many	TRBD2	CASSSGLAPDNEQFF	TGTGCCAGCAGTTCGGGACTAGCCCCCGACAATGAGCAGTTCTTC
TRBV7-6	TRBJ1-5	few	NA	CASSPRPWTGNSNQPQHF	TGTGCCAGCAGCCCCAGACCTTGGACGGGGAATAGCAATCAGCCCCAGCATTTT
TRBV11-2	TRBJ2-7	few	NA	CASSLVRQGYKYF	TGTGCCAGCAGCTTAGTCCGGCAGGGTTACAAGTACTTC
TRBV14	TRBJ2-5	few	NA	CASSQDLFGTQYF	TGTGCCAGCAGCCAAGACCTTTTTGGGACCCAGTACTTC
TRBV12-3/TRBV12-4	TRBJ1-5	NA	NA	CASSIRQQPQHF	TGTGCCAGCAGTATAAGACAGCAGCCCCAGCATTTT
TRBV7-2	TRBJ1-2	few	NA	CAERGVGSYGYTF	TGTGCCGAACGAGGGGTAGGAAGCTATGGCTACACCTTC
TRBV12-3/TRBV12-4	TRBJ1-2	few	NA	CASRIIGTAGYGYTF	TGTGCCAGCAGAATAATCGGGACGGCCGGCTATGGCTACACCTTC
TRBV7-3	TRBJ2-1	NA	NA	CASSYLGGHNEQFF	TGTGCCAGCAGCTACTTGGGGGGGCATAATGAGCAGTTCTTC
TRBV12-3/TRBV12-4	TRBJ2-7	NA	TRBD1	CASSLSGTGNGEQYF	TGTGCCAGCAGTTTAAGCGGGACAGGGAACGGCGAGCAGTACTTC
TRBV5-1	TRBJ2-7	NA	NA	CASSFGTAGGYYEQYF	TGCGCCAGCAGCTTTGGCACGGCCGGCGGATACTACGAGCAGTACTTC
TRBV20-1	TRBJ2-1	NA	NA	CSARRQAGVDEQFF	TGCAGTGCTAGGAGACAGGCTGGAGTTGATGAGCAGTTCTTC
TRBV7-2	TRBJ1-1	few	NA	CASSLVQSTEAFF	TGTGCCAGCAGCTTGGTTCAGTCCACTGAAGCTTTCTTT
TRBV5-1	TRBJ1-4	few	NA	CASSLEVGSNEKLFF	TGCGCCAGCAGCTTGGAGGTCGGGTCTAATGAAAAACTGTTTTTT
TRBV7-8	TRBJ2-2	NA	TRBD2	CASSLEGGSNGELFF	TGTGCCAGCAGCTTAGAGGGCGGGAGTAACGGGGAGCTGTTTTTT
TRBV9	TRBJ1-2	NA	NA	CASSQTYDGHYGYTF	TGTGCCAGCAGCCAAACCTATGACGGACACTATGGCTACACCTTC
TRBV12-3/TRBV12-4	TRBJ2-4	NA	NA	CASSFAQKNIQYF	TGTGCCAGCAGTTTTGCACAAAAAAACATTCAGTACTTC
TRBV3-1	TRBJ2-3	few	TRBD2	CASSQDLTSESTDTQYF	TGTGCCAGCAGCCAAGATCTAACTAGCGAAAGCACAGATACGCAGTATTTT
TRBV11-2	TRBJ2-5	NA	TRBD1	CASSYRDRVGETQYF	TGTGCCAGCAGCTACCGGGACAGGGTCGGAGAGACCCAGTACTTC
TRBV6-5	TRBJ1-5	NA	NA	CASSRKDQPQHF	TGTGCCAGCAGTCGTAAGGATCAGCCCCAGCATTTT
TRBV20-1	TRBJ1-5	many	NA	CSARGGAGQPQHF	TGCAGTGCTAGAGGGGGCGCGGGGCAGCCCCAGCATTTT
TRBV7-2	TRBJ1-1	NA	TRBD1	CASSLMTGGTEAFF	TGTGCCAGCAGCCTAATGACAGGGGGTACTGAAGCTTTCTTT
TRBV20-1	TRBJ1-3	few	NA	CSARRAISGNTIYF	TGCAGTGCTAGGCGGGCCATCTCTGGAAACACCATATATTTT
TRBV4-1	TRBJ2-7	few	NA	CASSPGRGTPYEQYF	TGCGCCAGCAGCCCGGGAAGGGGAACCCCCTACGAGCAGTACTTC
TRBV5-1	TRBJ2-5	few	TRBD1	CASSAGTGAKWGQETQYF	TGCGCCAGCAGCGCCGGGACAGGGGCAAAGTGGGGCCAAGAGACCCAGTACTTC
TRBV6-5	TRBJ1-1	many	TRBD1	CASKTGGDTEAFF	TGTGCCAGCAAAACAGGGGGGGATACTGAAGCTTTCTTT
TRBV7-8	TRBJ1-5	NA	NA	CASSFGDGLIAWPQHF	TGTGCCAGCAGCTTTGGGGACGGACTTATAGCGTGGCCCCAGCATTTT
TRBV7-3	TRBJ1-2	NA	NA	CASSLRAGDFLGYTF	TGTGCCAGCAGCTTAAGGGCAGGGGACTTTCTCGGCTACACCTTC
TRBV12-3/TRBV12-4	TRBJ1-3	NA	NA	CASSLTRNTIYF	TGTGCCAGCAGCCTAACACGAAACACCATATATTTT
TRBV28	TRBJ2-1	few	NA	CAFNEQFF	TGTGCCTTCAATGAGCAGTTCTTC
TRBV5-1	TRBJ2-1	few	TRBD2	CASSSPGTSDEQFF	TGCGCCAGCAGCTCCCCAGGGACTAGCGATGAGCAGTTCTTC
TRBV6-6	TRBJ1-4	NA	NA	CASSYGRPGERKLFF	TGTGCCAGCAGTTACGGCAGGCCCGGGGAAAGAAAACTGTTTTTT
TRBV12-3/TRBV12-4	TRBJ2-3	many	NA	CASSLRLASTDTQYF	TGTGCCAGCAGTTTAAGACTGGCTAGCACAGATACGCAGTATTTT
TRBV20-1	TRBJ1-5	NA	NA	CSARGGVNQPQHF	TGCAGTGCCCGGGGAGGGGTCAATCAGCCCCAGCATTTT
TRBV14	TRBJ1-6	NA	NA	CASSQDWGAARNSPLHF	TGTGCCAGCAGCCAAGATTGGGGGGCGGCGAGAAATTCACCCCTCCACTTT
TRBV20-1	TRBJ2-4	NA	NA	CSARDSAKNIQYF	TGCAGTGCCAGAGATTCAGCCAAAAACATTCAGTACTTC
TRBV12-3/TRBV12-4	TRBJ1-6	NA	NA	CASSFRQTTNSPLHF	TGTGCCAGCAGTTTTCGACAGACTACCAATTCACCCCTCCACTTT
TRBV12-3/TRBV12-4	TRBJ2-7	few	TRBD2	CASSLGLAAPEQYF	TGTGCCAGCAGTCTAGGACTAGCGGCTCCCGAGCAGTACTTC
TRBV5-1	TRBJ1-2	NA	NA	CASSLASRSGYTF	TGCGCCAGCAGCTTGGCCAGTAGAAGTGGCTACACCTTC
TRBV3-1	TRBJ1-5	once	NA	CASSYKGWGPNQPQHF	TGTGCCAGCAGCTACAAGGGTTGGGGGCCCAATCAGCCCCAGCATTTT
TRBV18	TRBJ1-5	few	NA	CASSFSDSQGNQPQHF	TGTGCCAGCTCTTTCTCGGACAGTCAGGGGAATCAGCCCCAGCATTTT